The entry below describes one TCR beta chain. Its specificity is not known. These data are taken from a study of siplizumab effects on memory and regulatory T cells. The V gene lost 4 bases and the J gene lost 0 bases, with 13 bases spanning the gap. This CDR3 has 16 amino acids. Per germline, CDR1 SGHRS and CDR2 YFSETQ. The protocol was immunoSEQ multiplex PCR, while the TCRdb copy is restricted to in-frame clones and leaves out a portion. Counted here are around 100,000 clones, about nine tenths occurring once; the ten biggest clones make up under 0.15%. Overall study findings and caveats: The alloresponse seemed to draw substantially on naive T cells, which appeared more diverse than memory cells. Phenotypic classification as naive or memory proved unattainable for roughly 75-97% of proliferating CD4+ or CD8+ clones.

Specimen: CD4+ T cells sorted from blood. This rearrangement joins TRBV5-1 to TRBJ2-2, with no clear D. The TCR sequence derives from a human donor in good health. The CDR3 coding sequence is TGCGCCAGCAGCCAATTCTCTGGAGCGAACACCGGGGAGCTGTTTTTT. Translated, it gives CASSQFSGANTGELFF.